Included here is one T cell receptor beta chain sequence, with context. Germline CDR1 and CDR2: SGHRS and YFSETQ. The CDR3 is made up of 16 amino acids. Trimming left V 0 bases short and J 8 bases short, with 18 bases between. Here immunoSEQ multiplex PCR was the method, and the copy in TCRdb shows in-frame clones only, minus some. The sample carries some 95,000 clones, 80% recorded once. Single viable CD3+CD4+CD8-CD45RO+ cells were sorted as the memory CD4+ T cells. The data belong to a study of memory CD4+ T cells and cytomegalovirus serostatus. Sequences were obtained from memory CD4+ T cells from blood. The V call is TRBV5-1, the J call TRBJ2-1; tentative D call: TRBD2 (6 bases). The sequence derives from an adult in good health and CMV-seropositive. The CDR3 sequence is CASSLAGREEVDEQFF. The CDR3 DNA sequence: TGCGCCAGCAGCTTGGCCGGGCGGGAAGAGGTGGATGAGCAGTTCTTC.